This TCR beta chain originates from a study of beta chain features in type 1 diabetes. The whole isolated RNA underwent reverse transcription, so sequencing captured expressed TCRB transcripts. Generated by immunoSEQ multiplex PCR, the TCRdb table keeps only in-frame clones and is missing some. In the table there are about 270,000 clones, approximately 14% of which are singletons. The authors took one heparinised blood draw, averaging approximately 0.12 L, from each donor. The germline CDR1 and CDR2 sequences are SEHNR and FQNEAQ (reference sequence). The CDR3 length is 17 residues. With 5 bases clipped from V and 2 bases from J, the junction kept 11 bases outside the gene matches. This clone was seen a handful of times.

What was sequenced was naive CD4+ T cells from blood. The receptor was derived from a woman aged 40 to 50 in good health. V and J are TRBV7-9 and TRBJ2-5; 10 bases fit TRBD2. In DNA, the CDR3 is TGTGCCAGCAGCCCCCTGGAGAAACTAGCGGGACAAGAGACCCAGTACTTC. Its protein is CASSPLEKLAGQETQYF.